The subject of this entry is one T cell receptor (beta chain). Libraries were prepared by immunoSEQ multiplex PCR; TCRdb keeps only in-frame clonotypes and omits some of them. The table has roughly 89,000 clones, approximately 93% seen once. These data are taken from a study of T cell changes during pregnancy in multiple sclerosis. Germline loops: CDR1 MNHEY, CDR2 SMNVEV (reference sequence). V lost 1 base and J 5 bases, leaving 13 bases between the germline ends. This CDR3 spans 15 amino acids. This sequence originates from a female donor in good health, enrolled as a control in a pregnancy study. The chain employs TRBV27 and TRBJ2-3, with D tentatively TRBD2 (5 bases). Sample: peripheral blood, taken after pregnancy. CDR3 sequence: CASSLFPSRIDTQYF. The CDR3, as DNA: TGTGCCAGCAGTTTATTCCCTAGCCGAATAGATACGCAGTATTTT.